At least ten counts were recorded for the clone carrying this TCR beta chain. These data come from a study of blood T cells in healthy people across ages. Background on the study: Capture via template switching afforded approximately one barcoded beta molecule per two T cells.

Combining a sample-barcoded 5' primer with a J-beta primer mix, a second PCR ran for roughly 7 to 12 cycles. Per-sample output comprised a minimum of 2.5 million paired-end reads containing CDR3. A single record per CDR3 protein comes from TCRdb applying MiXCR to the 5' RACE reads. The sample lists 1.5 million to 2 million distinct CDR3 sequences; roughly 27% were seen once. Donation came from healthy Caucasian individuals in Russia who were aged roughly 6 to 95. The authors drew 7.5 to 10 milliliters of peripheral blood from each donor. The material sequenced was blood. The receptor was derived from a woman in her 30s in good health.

The CDR3 nucleotides read TGTGCCAGCAGCTTGGGGGGGTTAAACATTCAGTACTTC. This encodes CASSLGGLNIQYF. The V call is TRBV13, the J call TRBJ2-4, with 7 bases lining up with TRBD2. The V segment lost 3 bases and the J segment 6 bases; nucleotides outside the gene matches: 2. Germline lookup yields CDR1 PRHDT and CDR2 FYEKMQ (reference sequence). This CDR3 contains 13 residues.